This T cell receptor beta chain was sequenced in a study of cytomegalovirus exposure and HLA in healthy donors. The PCR made use of 60 Vbeta and 13 Jbeta primers. Clones were read by immunoSEQ multiplex PCR, and TCRdb kept only the in-frame ones, dropping some. The table records 150,000 to 200,000 clones, 68% of them present only once. Looked up from germline, CDR1 is MNHNS and CDR2 is SASEGT. CDR3 length equals 15 residues. Notes on this clone: A read error may account for a junction end that differs from germline.

The source of this sequence is a middle-aged woman in good health and CMV-seropositive. The V call is TRBV6-1, the J call TRBJ1-2; 9 positions agree with TRBD1. The source material was PBMCs. Here the CDR3 reads CASSELDRGYGGYPF. The CDR3 region has the DNA TGTGCCAGCAGTGAACTGGACAGGGGTTATGGTGGCTACCCCTTC.